These T cell receptor beta chains were read from a single sample in a study of T cells in Graves' hyperthyroidism and ophthalmopathy. Via MiXCR, TCRdb re-called the multiplex PCR reads, giving one row per CDR3 protein. In the table there are over 200,000 distinct CDR3 sequences, approximately 16% of which are singletons. Source material: blood. These receptors came from a man aged 35-49 years with Graves' hyperthyroidism. Each CDR3 is given with its conserved first and last residue. The D gene is left open where the match is weak. Expanded clones get a size class; other rows say once, few or many, or leave the size out.

>TRBJ1-5|many|NA|TRBV7-2
CASSPDREQPQHF
TGTGCCAGCAGCCCTGACAGAGAACAGCCCCAGCATTTT
>TRBJ1-4|NA|NA|TRBV19
CASTPAPISVGEKLFF
TGTGCCAGTACCCCGGCCCCAATAAGCGTTGGTGAAAAACTGTTTTTT
>TRBJ2-2|few|NA|TRBV10-3
CAISEGPGITGELFF
TGTGCCATCAGTGAGGGGCCAGGCATTACCGGGGAGCTGTTTTTT
>TRBJ1-3|NA|NA|TRBV20-1
CSAREGRPGNTIYF
TGCAGTGCTAGAGAAGGGCGCCCTGGAAACACCATATATTTT
>TRBJ2-5|NA|NA|TRBV4-3
CASSQDFSSSMETQYF
TGCGCCAGCAGCCAAGATTTTTCAAGTAGTATGGAGACCCAGTACTTC
>TRBJ2-1|many|NA|TRBV5-1
CASSLQEGYNEQFF
TGCGCCAGCAGCTTACAAGAGGGGTACAATGAGCAGTTCTTC
>TRBJ2-1|NA|NA|TRBV2
CASSLPTPGSYNEQFF
TGTGCCAGCAGTTTACCTACTCCTGGATCATACAATGAGCAGTTCTTC
>TRBJ2-4|many|TRBD2|TRBV20-1
CSAGGGYQKNIQYF
TGCAGTGCGGGGGGGGGATATCAGAAAAACATTCAGTACTTC
>TRBJ2-7|many|NA|TRBV7-9
CASSLTQSPYEQYF
TGTGCCAGCAGCTTAACACAGTCGCCCTACGAGCAGTACTTC
>TRBJ1-6|many|NA|TRBV24-1
CATSEAGVSSPLHF
TGTGCCACCAGTGAAGCAGGGGTGAGTTCACCCCTCCACTTT
>TRBJ1-3|few|NA|TRBV25-1
CASRAGNTIYF
TGTGCCAGCCGTGCTGGAAACACCATATATTTT
>TRBJ2-1|many|NA|TRBV7-2
CASSLYRDEQFF
TGTGCCAGCAGCCTATACAGGGATGAGCAGTTCTTC
>TRBJ2-2|few|NA|TRBV9
CASSVVESDRLNTGELFF
TGTGCCAGCAGCGTAGTAGAATCCGACAGGTTGAACACCGGGGAGCTGTTTTTT